Shown below are 7 T cell receptor beta chains from a single sample sequenced in a study of blood T cell repertoires in COVID-19. Profiling relied on immunoSEQ multiplex PCR, and the TCRdb table lists in-frame clones only, not all of them. The table includes approximately 20,000 clones, approximately 90% detected once. Sequenced: peripheral blood. The receptors originated from a man aged 70-80 years with acute or convalescent COVID-19.

The chain couples TRBV19 to TRBJ2-1; possible D gene TRBD1, 6 bases. The CDR3 runs 14 residues. Germline CDR1 LNHDA, CDR2 SQIVND (reference sequence). Trimming removed 5 bases from V and 5 bases from J, with 13 bases in between. The CDR3 DNA follows: TGTGCCAGTAGTTGGCACAGGGAAAACAATGAGCAGTTCTTC. Amino acids: CASSWHRENNEQFF.

This clone appeared a few times. The chain is built from TRBV28 and TRBJ1-1; possibly TRBD1 for D (5 bases). CDR3 length: 14 amino acids. Germline-derived CDR1 and CDR2 are MDHEN and SYDVKM. Trimming pared 3 bases from V and 7 bases from J, leaving 15 bases between. The CDR3 DNA is TGTGCCAGCAGTTTCCCCCGGGGGGTGGGTGAAGCTTTCTTT. This encodes CASSFPRGVGEAFF.

This clone was counted once. The chain is built from TRBV3-1 (or the pseudogene TRBV3-2) and TRBJ2-7; D is possibly TRBD1 (6 bases). Trimming cost V 4 bases and J 3 bases, with 13 bases left between them. Germline CDR1 LGHDT, CDR2 YNNKEL (reference sequence). CDR3 size: 14 residues. CDR3 sequence (DNA): TGTGCCAGCAGCCTCCTGGGACAAGTCTACGAGCAGTACTTC. Its translation is CASSLLGQVYEQYF.

CDR3 region: CASNPSGSMYEQYF. In DNA, the CDR3 is TGTGCCAGCAACCCTAGCGGGAGTATGTACGAGCAGTACTTC. The gene calls are TRBV11-2 and TRBJ2-7; 10 bases map to TRBD2. In germline, CDR1 is SGHAT, CDR2 FQNNGV. This CDR3 comprises 14 residues. The junction had 7 bases not matched to a gene; V was cut back by 7 bases and J by 4 bases.

V and J are TRBV5-1 and TRBJ2-2; 11 nucleotides agree with TRBD1. Looked up from germline, CDR1 is SGHRS and CDR2 is YFSETQ. V shed 4 bases and J 7 bases; nucleotides not matched to a gene: 6. The CDR3 has 15 residues. The CDR3 spells CASSPGTGGIGELFF. The CDR3 region has the DNA TGCGCCAGCAGCCCCGGGACAGGGGGTATCGGGGAGCTGTTTTTT.

This sequence joins TRBV18 and TRBJ1-5; D unresolved. The CDR3 sequence is 14 residues long. The V end was cut by 3 bases, the J end by 7 bases, with 13 bases between. Germline loops: CDR1 KGHSH, CDR2 LQKENI. The CDR3 DNA reads TGTGCCAGCTCACCCGGGAGCCCCAACCAGCCCCAGCATTTT. It encodes CASSPGSPNQPQHF.

This chain uses TRBV10-3 with TRBJ2-1, with 9 bases fitting TRBD2. CDR1 is ENHRY, CDR2 SYGVKD, per germline. V trimming: 4 bases; J trimming: 3 bases; junction bases outside the gene matches: 4. The CDR3 has 15 residues. CDR3: CAISAQAGGYNEQFF. The CDR3 nucleotides read TGTGCCATCAGTGCTCAAGCGGGAGGCTACAATGAGCAGTTCTTC.